The 5 T cell receptor beta chains below all came from one sample that was sequenced in a study of tumor-infiltrating lymphocytes in primary liver carcinoma. Using a constant-region primer together with ProtoScript II reverse transcriptase, TCR beta cDNA was made from about 490 ng of total RNA. ARM-PCR was slightly modified, and three nested multiplex PCR rounds with it gave rise to the TCR beta libraries. Two initial PCR rounds of around 10 cycles each paired TRBV1-TRBV30 forward primers with a C-beta reverse primer. A single record per CDR3 protein comes from TCRdb applying MiXCR to the multiplex PCR reads. Of tens of thousands of distinct CDR3 sequences detected, more than 70% appear once; the ten largest clones hold around 38%. Unsorted bulk tissue of about 19-31 mg yielded co-extracted RNA and DNA. Sequencing used tumor-adjacent normal liver tissue. All receptors derive from a man aged 35-49 years with primary liver carcinoma and hepatitis B virus infection.

The V gene is TRBV20-1, the J gene TRBJ1-2, with D unresolved. The CDR3 consists of 11 residues. Trimming pared 4 bases from V and 7 bases from J, leaving 10 bases between. The germline V gene has CDR1 DFQATT and CDR2 SNEGSKA (reference sequence). CDR3 loop: CSAKSDGGYTF. The CDR3 coding sequence is TGCAGTGCTAAATCCGACGGTGGCTACACCTTC.

In its sample, this clonotype was seen a few times. The CDR3 region has the DNA TGTGCCACCAGCAACAGCCTCCAAGAGACCCAGTACTTC. It encodes CATSNSLQETQYF. The chain links TRBV15 to TRBJ2-5; D is unresolved. Germline lookup yields CDR1 LNHNV and CDR2 YYDKDF (reference sequence). The CDR3 is 13 residues long. V dropped 4 bases and J dropped 1 base, with 7 bases sitting between them.

This clonotype was seen only a few times. The chain combines TRBV29-1 with TRBJ2-5; D unclear. The CDR3 is made up of 12 amino acids. Trimming shortened V by 4 bases and J by 4 bases, and 10 bases separated the two germline ends. CDR1 and CDR2 from the germline V gene are SQVTM and ANQGSEA. CDR3 protein: CSVAVGGETQYF. In DNA form, the CDR3 reads TGCAGCGTTGCTGTGGGTGGAGAGACCCAGTACTTC.

Turning to this clonotype: The junction differs from germline at one of its ends, possibly a read error. DNA of the CDR3: TGTGTCACCAGCAGCGATGACGGAGGACTCCAAGAGACCCAGTACTTC. Residues: CVTSSDDGGLQETQYF. The V gene is TRBV15, the J gene TRBJ2-5; D is perhaps TRBD2 (5 bases). This CDR3 is 16 amino acids long. Germline assignment: CDR1 LNHNV and CDR2 YYDKDF (reference sequence).

Comment on this clonotype: The conserved phenylalanine or tryptophan is not found at the CDR3 terminus, so this likely reflects a read error. The limits of the CDR3 on the DNA are not certain, so only TCRdb's listed CDR3 is given. The genes are TRBV29-1 and TRBJ2-6. With termini counted, the CDR3 has 17 amino acids. From germline, CDR1 is SQVTM and CDR2 ANQGSEA. CDR3 in amino acids: CSVEDTSQNTGANVPTY.